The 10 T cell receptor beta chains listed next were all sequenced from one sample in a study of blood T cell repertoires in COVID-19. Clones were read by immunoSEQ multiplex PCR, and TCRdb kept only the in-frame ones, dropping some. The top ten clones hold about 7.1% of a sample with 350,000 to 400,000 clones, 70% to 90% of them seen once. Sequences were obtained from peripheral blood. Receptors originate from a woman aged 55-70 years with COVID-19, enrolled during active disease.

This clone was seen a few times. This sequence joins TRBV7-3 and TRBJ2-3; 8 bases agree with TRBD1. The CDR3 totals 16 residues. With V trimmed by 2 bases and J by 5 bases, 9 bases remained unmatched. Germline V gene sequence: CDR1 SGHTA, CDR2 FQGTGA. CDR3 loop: CASSLAGQGGGDTQYF. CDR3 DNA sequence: TGTGCCAGCAGCTTAGCCGGACAGGGAGGTGGAGATACGCAGTATTTT.

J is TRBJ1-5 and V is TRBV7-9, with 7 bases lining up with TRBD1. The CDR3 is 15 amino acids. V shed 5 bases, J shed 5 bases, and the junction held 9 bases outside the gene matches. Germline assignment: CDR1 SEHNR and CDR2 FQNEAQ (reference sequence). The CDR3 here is CASSPPGGGDQPQHF. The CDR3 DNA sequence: TGTGCCAGCAGCCCCCCCGGAGGGGGCGATCAGCCCCAGCATTTT.

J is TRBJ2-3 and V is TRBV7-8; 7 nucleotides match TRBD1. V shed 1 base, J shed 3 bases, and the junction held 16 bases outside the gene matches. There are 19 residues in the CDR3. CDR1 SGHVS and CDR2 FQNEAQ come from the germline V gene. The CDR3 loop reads CASSLVPTRTGTETDTQYF. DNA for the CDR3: TGTGCCAGCAGCTTAGTGCCAACCCGAACCGGGACAGAGACAGATACGCAGTATTTT.

The CDR3: CASSMGGFRPYQPQHF. CDR3 bases: TGTGCCAGTAGTATGGGAGGGTTTCGTCCTTATCAGCCCCAGCATTTT. This chain connects TRBV19 to TRBJ1-5; no definite D call. CDR1 LNHDA and CDR2 SQIVND come from the germline V gene (reference sequence). The CDR3 length is 16 residues. V dropped 3 bases and J dropped 5 bases, with 17 bases sitting between them.

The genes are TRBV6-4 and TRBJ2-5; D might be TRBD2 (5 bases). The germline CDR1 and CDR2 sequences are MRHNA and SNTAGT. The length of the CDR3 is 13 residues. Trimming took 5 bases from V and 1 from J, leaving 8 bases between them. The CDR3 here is CASSRTFQETQYF. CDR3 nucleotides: TGTGCCAGCAGTCGGACTTTCCAAGAGACCCAGTACTTC.

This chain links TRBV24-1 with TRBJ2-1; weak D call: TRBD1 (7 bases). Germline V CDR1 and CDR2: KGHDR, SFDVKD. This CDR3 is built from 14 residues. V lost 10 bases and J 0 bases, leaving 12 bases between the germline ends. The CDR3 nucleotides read TGTGCCACATCCAGGGGGGACTCCTACAATGAGCAGTTCTTC. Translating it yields CATSRGDSYNEQFF.

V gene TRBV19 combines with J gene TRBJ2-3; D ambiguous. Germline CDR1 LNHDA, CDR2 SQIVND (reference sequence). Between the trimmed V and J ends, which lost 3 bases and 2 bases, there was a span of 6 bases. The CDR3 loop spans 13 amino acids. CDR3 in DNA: TGTGCCAGTAGTATTGGCCTCACAGATACGCAGTATTTT. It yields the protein CASSIGLTDTQYF.

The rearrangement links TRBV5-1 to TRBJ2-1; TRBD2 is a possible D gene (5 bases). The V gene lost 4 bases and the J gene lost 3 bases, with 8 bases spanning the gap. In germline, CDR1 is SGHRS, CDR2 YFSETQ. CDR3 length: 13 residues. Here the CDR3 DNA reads TGCGCCAGCAGCCTCACTAGCTACAATGAGCAGTTCTTC. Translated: CASSLTSYNEQFF. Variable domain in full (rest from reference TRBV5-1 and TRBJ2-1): KAGVTQTPRYLIKTRGQQVTLSCSPISGHRSVSWYQQTPGQGLQFLFEYFSETQRNKGNFPGRFSGRQFSNSRSEMNVSTLELGDSALYLCASSLTSYNEQFFGPGTRLTVL.

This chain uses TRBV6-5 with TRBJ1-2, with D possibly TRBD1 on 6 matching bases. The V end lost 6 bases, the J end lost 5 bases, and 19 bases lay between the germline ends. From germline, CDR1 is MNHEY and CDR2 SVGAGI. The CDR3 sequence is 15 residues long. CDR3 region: CASRPPQGFGYGYTF. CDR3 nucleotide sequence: TGTGCCAGCAGGCCCCCCCAGGGGTTTGGGTATGGCTACACCTTC.

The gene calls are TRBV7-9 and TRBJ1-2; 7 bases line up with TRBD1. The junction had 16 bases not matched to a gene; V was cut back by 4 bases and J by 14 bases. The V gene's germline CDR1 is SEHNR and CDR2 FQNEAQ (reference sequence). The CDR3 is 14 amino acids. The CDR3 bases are TGTGCCAGCAGCTACGGACAGGAGGGACAAGTGAGAACCTTC. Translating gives CASSYGQEGQVRTF.